This TCR beta chain was identified during a study of shared clonotypes between healthy human individuals. Study summary: There were three CD4 naive, three CD4 memory, two CD8 naive and one CD8 memory plates per donor.

Regarding the study as a whole: Among a handful of donors, approximately 5% of naive CD4 clonotypes were found in common.

A word on this clone: What it recognizes is unknown.

TCRdb keeps only in-frame clones here, not all; method: immunoSEQ multiplex PCR. The data contain over a million clones, 65% to 80% of them singletons. Germline V gene data show CDR1 as SGHVS and CDR2 as FQNEAQ. The V segment lost 3 bases and the J segment 8 bases; nucleotides outside the gene matches: 5. The CDR3 length is 15 residues. The sequence came from a man aged 18 to 29 in good health. Sequenced input: memory CD4+ T cells sorted from blood. Subset given: CD45RA-negative fraction. The chain links TRBV7-8 to TRBJ2-1, with 12 nucleotides matching TRBD2. This chain's CDR3 is CASSFASGGAYEQFF. The DNA of the CDR3 is TGTGCCAGCAGCTTCGCTAGCGGGGGGGCCTATGAGCAGTTCTTC.